This T cell receptor (beta chain) is drawn from a study of T cell responses to AZD1222 COVID-19 vaccine. Study results and limitations: Baseline seropositivity occurred in only a handful of AZD1222 recipients. The sample set comprised mostly white British donors with more females, and clonal diversity was possibly underestimated.

The CDR3 length is 16 residues. In germline, CDR1 is SGDLS, CDR2 YYNGEE. V lost 0 bases to trimming and J lost 0 bases; unmatched junction nucleotides: 4. The data were produced by immunoSEQ multiplex PCR, yet TCRdb's version contains in-frame clones alone and is incomplete. Of fewer than 100,000 clones in the sample, 90% were seen once. On this clone itself: The target antigen is unknown.

The receptor was derived from an adult who received the AZD1222 COVID-19 vaccine. The rearrangement uses TRBV9 and TRBJ2-3, with 7 positions matching TRBD1. The material sequenced was peripheral blood, taken 28 days after the second AZD1222 dose. This CDR3 reads CASSVEGRGSTDTQYF. The CDR3 DNA reads TGTGCCAGCAGCGTAGAGGGCAGGGGGAGCACAGATACGCAGTATTTT.